These T cell receptor beta chains were read from a single sample in a study of long-term antiretroviral therapy in people with HIV. Some clones are missing from TCRdb's copy, which holds only in-frame ones; the method was immunoSEQ multiplex PCR. The sample includes about 21,000 clones, roughly 84% of them seen just once. The input for sequencing was unsorted PBMCs, taken at the start of antiretroviral therapy. The receptors were gathered from a man aged 45-65 years with HIV. The CDR3 runs from the conserved cysteine through the conserved F or W. A D gene is named only where the DNA matches it firmly. Clone size is given for some rows only: seen once, a few or many times, or a class if the clone is expanded.

D gene,J gene,clone size,V gene,CDR3 protein,CDR3 DNA
NA,TRBJ1-2,NA,TRBV2,CASSVGHHDSYGYTF,TGTGCCAGCAGTGTGGGTCACCACGACTCCTATGGCTACACCTTC
TRBD1,TRBJ2-7,NA,TRBV6-5,CASSSRGRTYEQYF,TGTGCCAGCTCTTCGAGGGGGCGGACCTACGAGCAGTACTTC
NA,TRBJ2-3,NA,TRBV27,CASSRGLGTDTQYF,TGTGCCAGCAGTAGGGGTTTGGGCACAGATACGCAGTATTTT
NA,TRBJ1-4,NA,TRBV12-5,CASGLATTATNEKLFF,TGTGCTAGTGGTTTGGCCACTACAGCAACTAATGAAAAACTGTTTTTT
TRBD1,TRBJ1-1,few,TRBV7-8,CASSLDLGQVNTEAFF,TGTGCCAGCAGCTTAGATCTGGGACAGGTAAACACTGAAGCTTTCTTT
TRBD1,TRBJ1-1,NA,TRBV5-1,CASSYDRADTEAFF,TGCGCCAGCAGCTACGACAGGGCGGACACTGAAGCTTTCTTT
NA,TRBJ1-4,NA,TRBV28,CASSYTRENEKLFF,TGTGCCAGCAGCTATACGAGGGAAAATGAAAAACTGTTTTTT
NA,TRBJ1-3,large,TRBV5-1,CASSLWDRSSGNTIYF,TGCGCCAGCAGCCTTTGGGACCGTAGCTCTGGAAACACCATATATTTT
TRBD1,TRBJ1-5,few,TRBV19,CASRGGQSIRQPQHF,TGTGCCAGTAGAGGGGGACAGTCGATTAGACAGCCCCAGCATTTT
TRBD1,TRBJ2-1,NA,TRBV6-5,CASSYDRGNEQFF,TGTGCCAGCAGTTACGACAGGGGGAATGAGCAGTTCTTC
NA,TRBJ1-1,NA,TRBV6-1,CASSDQGMNTEAFF,TGTGCCAGCAGTGATCAGGGAATGAACACTGAAGCTTTCTTT
NA,TRBJ2-6,NA,TRBV5-1,CASSLGAGANVLTF,TGCGCCAGCAGCTTGGGGGCTGGGGCCAACGTCCTGACTTTC
TRBD2,TRBJ2-3,NA,TRBV2,CASSDELAGADTQYF,TGTGCCAGCAGTGATGAGCTAGCGGGAGCAGATACGCAGTATTTT
TRBD1,TRBJ1-6,few,TRBV4-1,CASSLGQGSYSPLHF,TGCGCCAGCAGCCTCGGACAGGGCAGTTATTCACCCCTCCACTTT
NA,TRBJ2-7,NA,TRBV27,CASSLQDSSYEQYF,TGTGCCAGCAGTCTTCAAGACAGCTCCTACGAGCAGTACTTC
TRBD1,TRBJ1-1,NA,TRBV6-5,CAMYRGSTEAFF,TGTGCCATGTACAGGGGATCCACTGAAGCTTTCTTT
NA,TRBJ1-1,NA,TRBV5-1,CASSLVSGAWNTEAFF,TGCGCCAGCAGCTTGGTGTCAGGAGCTTGGAACACTGAAGCTTTCTTT
NA,TRBJ1-1,NA,TRBV28,CASRPSNTEAFF,TGTGCCAGCAGACCCTCGAACACTGAAGCTTTCTTT
NA,TRBJ2-7,NA,TRBV10-1,CASSGPGLYEQYF,TGCGCCAGCAGTGGTCCCGGACTCTACGAGCAGTACTTC
NA,TRBJ1-4,NA,TRBV28,CASRGGDWYEKLFF,TGTGCCAGCAGGGGGGGAGACTGGTATGAAAAACTGTTTTTT
NA,TRBJ1-2,NA,TRBV5-6,CASSLEWQDIYGYTF,TGTGCCAGCAGCTTGGAATGGCAGGACATCTATGGCTACACCTTC
NA,TRBJ1-2,NA,TRBV18,CASSPNRDLFYGYTF,TGTGCCAGCTCACCGAACAGGGATCTTTTCTATGGCTACACCTTC
TRBD1,TRBJ1-5,NA,TRBV6-1,CASNPDRASNQPQHF,TGTGCCAGCAACCCGGACAGGGCCAGCAATCAGCCCCAGCATTTT